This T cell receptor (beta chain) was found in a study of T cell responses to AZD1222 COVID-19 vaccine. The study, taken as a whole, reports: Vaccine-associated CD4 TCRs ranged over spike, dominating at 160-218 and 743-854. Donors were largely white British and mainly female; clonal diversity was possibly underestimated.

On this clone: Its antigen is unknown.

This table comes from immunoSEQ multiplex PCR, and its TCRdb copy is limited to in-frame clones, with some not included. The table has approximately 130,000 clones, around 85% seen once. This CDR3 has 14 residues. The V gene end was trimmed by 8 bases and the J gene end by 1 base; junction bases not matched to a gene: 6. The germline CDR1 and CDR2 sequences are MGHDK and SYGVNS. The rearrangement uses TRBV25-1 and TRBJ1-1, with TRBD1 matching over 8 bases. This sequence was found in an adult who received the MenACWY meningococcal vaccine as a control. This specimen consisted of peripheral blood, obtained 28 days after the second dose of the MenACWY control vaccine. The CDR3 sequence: CASGPTGANTEAFF. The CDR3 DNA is TGTGCCAGCGGCCCGACAGGGGCGAACACTGAAGCTTTCTTT.